These 29 T cell receptor beta chains share one sample of origin, sequenced in a study of blood T cell repertoires in COVID-19. Clones were read by immunoSEQ multiplex PCR, and TCRdb kept only the in-frame ones, dropping some. The sample includes approximately 400,000 clones, around 87% seen only once; the top ten take 1% to 1.5%. Sequencing used PBMCs or T cells enriched from blood (not recorded which). The receptor set was obtained from a man younger than 40 who had recovered from COVID-19.

The gene calls are TRBV25-1 and TRBJ2-1, with 8 bases matching TRBD1. The J segment lost 4 bases and the V segment lost 3 bases, leaving 8 bases of the junction unmatched. The germline gives CDR1 MGHDK, CDR2 SYGVNS. The length of the CDR3 is 16 residues. Here the CDR3 reads CASSDPTGGGYNEQFF. The CDR3 DNA is TGTGCCAGCAGTGACCCTACAGGGGGAGGATACAATGAGCAGTTCTTC.

The chain is built from TRBV5-1 and TRBJ2-1; 10 nucleotides match TRBD2. From germline, CDR1 is SGHRS and CDR2 YFSETQ. The CDR3 loop spans 15 amino acids. V shed 2 bases, J shed 1 base, and the junction held 0 bases outside the gene matches. This chain's CDR3 is CASSLLAGSYNEQFF. The CDR3 nucleotides are TGCGCCAGCAGCTTACTAGCGGGGTCCTACAATGAGCAGTTCTTC.

The V and J genes are TRBV11-2 and TRBJ2-7; TRBD1 might be the D (5 bases). Germline V gene data show CDR1 as SGHAT and CDR2 as FQNNGV. V lost 1 base and J lost 4, with 8 bases in between. The CDR3 runs 13 residues. CDR3 coding DNA: TGTGCCAGCAGCTTAGGCAGGGATTACGAGCAGTACTTC. As protein: CASSLGRDYEQYF.

The V call is TRBV3-1 (or the pseudogene TRBV3-2), the J call TRBJ2-2; D is possibly TRBD2 (7 bases). In germline, CDR1 is LGHDT, CDR2 YNNKEL (reference sequence). The CDR3 is 15 residues long. V was clipped by 2 bases and J by 4 bases, with 11 bases between them. The CDR3 loop is CASSQQGGGTGELFF. The CDR3 DNA sequence: TGTGCCAGCAGCCAACAGGGAGGGGGCACCGGGGAGCTGTTTTTT.

The CDR3 DNA sequence: TGTGCCAGCAGCTTAGACAGGGGAGAAGCTTTCTTT. Encoded protein: CASSLDRGEAFF. J is TRBJ1-1 and V is TRBV7-3, with 8 bases matching TRBD1. The J segment lost 8 bases and the V segment lost 2 bases, leaving 1 base of the junction unmatched. The CDR3 consists of 12 residues. Looked up from germline, CDR1 is SGHTA and CDR2 is FQGTGA.

The CDR3: CAWSVPGQATNTIYF. The CDR3 DNA follows: TGTGCCTGGAGTGTACCCGGACAGGCTACAAACACCATATATTTT. The chain couples TRBV30 to TRBJ1-3, with 7 bases aligning to TRBD1. The CDR3 totals 15 residues. Trimming took 0 bases from V and 6 from J; bases not matched to a gene: 8. The germline V gene encodes CDR1 GTSNPN and CDR2 SVGIG (reference sequence). The full variable domain, completed using reference TRBV30 and TRBJ1-3, is SQTIHQWPATLVQPVGSPLSLECTVEGTSNPNLYWYRQAAGRGLQLLFYSVGIGQISSEVPQNLSASRPQDRQFILSSKKLLLSDSGFYLCAWSVPGQATNTIYFGEGSWLTVV.

The chain recombines TRBV12-5 with TRBJ1-4; maybe TRBD1 (5 bases). The CDR3 totals 15 residues. V was pared by 2 bases and J by 5 bases, with 12 bases between. The germline CDR1 and CDR2 sequences are LGHNT and FRNRAP. This CDR3 is CASGLTAGGNEKLFF. The CDR3 nucleotides are TGTGCTAGTGGTTTGACGGCGGGGGGAAATGAAAAACTGTTTTTT.

The chain uses TRBV12-3 or TRBV12-4 and TRBJ2-3, with TRBD2 matching over 7 bases. The V gene end was trimmed by 7 bases and the J gene end by 8 bases; junction bases not matched to a gene: 6. The CDR3 spans 12 residues. CDR3 bases: TGTGCCAGCACCCTGGGGGGGGTTACGCAGTATTTT. This sequence encodes CASTLGGVTQYF.

This chain uses TRBV4-3 with TRBJ1-3, with TRBD1 as a possible D gene (5 bases). The CDR3 has 15 amino acids. Germline V lookup: CDR1 LGHNA, CDR2 YSLEER. Trimming stripped 1 base from V and 1 base from J, with 8 bases between. The CDR3 loop reads CASSQGGGSGNTIYF. In DNA, the CDR3 is TGCGCCAGCAGCCAAGGGGGGGGGTCTGGAAACACCATATATTTT.

This clone was detected only a few times. Different DNA sequences within this sample yield the same CDR3. The gene calls are TRBV5-1 and TRBJ1-1, with unresolved D. V gave up 4 bases and J gave up 0 bases, with 7 bases separating them. Germline CDR1 and CDR2: SGHRS and YFSETQ. There are 13 residues in the CDR3. The DNA of the CDR3 is TGCGCCAGCAGCGAGACTATGAACACTGAAGCTTTCTTT. As protein: CASSETMNTEAFF.

CDR3 DNA sequence: TGTGCCAGCAGCTATAGGGGGGGACAGGGAGTCGACGAGCAGTACTTC. As protein: CASSYRGGQGVDEQYF. The chain uses TRBV27 and TRBJ2-7; TRBD1 agrees at 9 bases. CDR3 length: 16 amino acids. Germline V lookup: CDR1 MNHEY, CDR2 SMNVEV (reference sequence). J gave up 5 bases and V 6 bases, and 14 bases lay outside the gene matches.

The chain couples TRBV7-8 to TRBJ1-1; D may be TRBD1 (5 bases). V was cut by 3 bases and J by 0 bases, with 11 bases left in between. From germline, CDR1 is SGHVS and CDR2 FQNEAQ. This CDR3 has 15 amino acids. In DNA, the CDR3 is TGTGCCAGCAGCTTCAGGGATTCTCTGAACACTGAAGCTTTCTTT. Translated, it gives CASSFRDSLNTEAFF.

The rearrangement uses TRBV7-2 and TRBJ2-5; 12 positions agree with TRBD2. The V gene's germline CDR1 is SGHTA and CDR2 FQGNSA. The trim removed 1 base at V and 3 bases at J, leaving 3 bases unmatched. CDR3 length: 16 residues. As DNA, the CDR3 is TGTGCCAGCAGCTTAGAACTAGCGGGGGGAAAAGAGACCCAGTACTTC. Its protein is CASSLELAGGKETQYF.

This clone came up once. The chain combines TRBV19 with TRBJ2-5; tentatively, D is TRBD2 (5 bases). Germline assignment: CDR1 LNHDA and CDR2 SQIVND (reference sequence). Trimming removed 7 bases from V and 1 base from J, with 7 bases in between. The CDR3 spans 12 residues. CDR3 bases: TGTGCCAGTAAGGGAGTCCAAGAGACCCAGTACTTC. It encodes CASKGVQETQYF.

The J gene is TRBJ1-3, the V gene TRBV7-2; TRBD1 might be the D (6 bases). V lost 5 bases to trimming and J lost 4 bases, with 12 bases between them. This CDR3 region has 14 residues. The germline V gene encodes CDR1 SGHTA and CDR2 FQGNSA. The CDR3 region is CASSPQGDGNTIYF. The CDR3 DNA reads as TGTGCCAGCAGCCCACAGGGAGACGGAAACACCATATATTTT. The full variable domain, its missing parts supplied by reference TRBV7-2 and TRBJ1-3, is GAGVSQSPSNKVTEKGKDVELRCDPISGHTALYWYRQSLGQGLEFLIYFQGNSAPDKSGLPSDRFSAERTGGSVSTLTIQRTQQEDSAVYLCASSPQGDGNTIYFGEGSWLTVV.

The chain employs TRBV9 and TRBJ2-2; D gene uncertain. CDR1 is SGDLS and CDR2 is YYNGEE in the germline V gene. Trimming removed 4 bases at V and 1 base at J, with 8 bases between. The CDR3 is made up of 14 amino acids. CDR3 nucleotides: TGTGCCAGCAGCCCCCCAGGGAACACCGGGGAGCTGTTTTTT. Its protein is CASSPPGNTGELFF.

Turning to this clone: The sample holds other DNA sequences that translate to the same CDR3. The chain links TRBV3-1 (or the pseudogene TRBV3-2) to TRBJ2-2, with TRBD1 as a possible D gene (6 bases). V lost 2 bases to trimming and J lost 3 bases, with 7 bases between them. CDR3 length: 14 residues. Germline V gives CDR1 LGHDT, CDR2 YNNKEL (reference sequence). The CDR3 DNA follows: TGTGCCAGCAGCCAACAGGGGTACACCGGGGAGCTGTTTTTT. As protein: CASSQQGYTGELFF.

J is TRBJ2-3 and V is TRBV5-5, with 9 bases lining up with TRBD1. This CDR3 has 15 amino acids. CDR1 is SGHKS, CDR2 YYEKEE, per germline (reference sequence). The trim removed 5 bases at V and 2 bases at J, leaving 6 bases unmatched. CDR3 amino acids: CASSSGTGNTDTQYF. In DNA form, the CDR3 reads TGTGCCAGCAGTTCCGGGACAGGGAACACAGATACGCAGTATTTT.

Turning to this clone: The same CDR3 also results from other DNA sequences found in this sample. The chain is built from TRBV4-1 and TRBJ2-7, with D possibly TRBD1 on 6 matching bases. Trimming stripped 1 base from V and 7 bases from J, with 26 bases between. The germline gives CDR1 MGHRA, CDR2 YSYEKL. The CDR3 sequence is 18 residues long. CDR3 region: CASSQVPQAGEIVYEQYF. In DNA form, the CDR3 reads TGCGCCAGCAGCCAAGTGCCGCAGGCAGGGGAGATTGTATATGAGCAGTACTTC.

This clone was counted a few times. The chain carries TRBV14 and TRBJ1-3; D is undetermined. The V gene's germline CDR1 is SGHDN and CDR2 FVKESK. This CDR3 comprises 13 residues. The germline V and J ends were trimmed by 5 bases and 2 bases, with 7 bases remaining between them. The CDR3 spells CASSYIPGNTIYF. The DNA for the CDR3 is TGTGCCAGCAGCTACATACCTGGAAACACCATATATTTT.

This clone occurred once. The chain recombines TRBV5-1 with TRBJ1-6; 9 bases match TRBD1. This CDR3 region has 16 residues. V gave up 4 bases and J gave up 7 bases; unmatched junction bases: 9. Germline CDR1 SGHRS, CDR2 YFSETQ. This chain's CDR3 is CASSQGQGRLNSPLHF. CDR3 nucleotide sequence: TGCGCCAGCAGCCAGGGACAGGGTCGGCTGAATTCACCCCTCCACTTT.

The rearrangement uses TRBV5-1 and TRBJ2-2; 10 bases are shared with TRBD1. Germline V lookup: CDR1 SGHRS, CDR2 YFSETQ. V was pared by 2 bases and J by 5 bases, with 3 bases of the junction left unmatched. CDR3 length: 15 residues. As DNA, the CDR3 is TGCGCCAGCAGCTTAGGGACAGGGGTAACCGGGGAGCTGTTTTTT. Translation: CASSLGTGVTGELFF.

The chain combines TRBV9 with TRBJ1-3, with TRBD1 matching 7 bases. The CDR3 covers 17 residues. The V gene's germline CDR1 is SGDLS and CDR2 YYNGEE. The V and J ends lost 4 bases and 2 bases, in that order; junction bases with no gene match: 12. The CDR3 loop is CASSPSTGRLAGNTIYF. The CDR3 DNA is TGTGCCAGCAGCCCCTCGACAGGGAGGTTGGCTGGAAACACCATATATTTT.

The chain employs TRBV30 and TRBJ1-6, with D tentatively TRBD1 (5 bases). The CDR3 sequence is 13 residues long. CDR1 and CDR2 (germline): GTSNPN, SVGIG (reference sequence). Trimming shortened V by 3 bases and J by 5 bases, and 8 bases separated the two germline ends. Here the CDR3 reads CAWRDTHNSPLHF. CDR3 bases: TGTGCCTGGAGGGACACACATAATTCACCCCTCCACTTT. The full variable domain, in which reference TRBV30 and TRBJ1-6 provide the parts outside the CDR3, is SQTIHQWPATLVQPVGSPLSLECTVEGTSNPNLYWYRQAAGRGLQLLFYSVGIGQISSEVPQNLSASRPQDRQFILSSKKLLLSDSGFYLCAWRDTHNSPLHFGNGTRLTVT.

This rearrangement joins TRBV5-1 to TRBJ2-7, with D maybe TRBD2 (6 bases). There are 14 residues in the CDR3. With 9 bases removed from V and 4 bases from J, the gap between germline ends came to 20 bases. Germline V CDR1 and CDR2: SGHRS, YFSETQ. The CDR3: CATSTGEVGYEQYF. CDR3 coding DNA: TGCGCCACCTCGACGGGAGAAGTGGGTTACGAGCAGTACTTC. The full variable domain, rest sourced from reference TRBV5-1 and TRBJ2-7, is KAGVTQTPRYLIKTRGQQVTLSCSPISGHRSVSWYQQTPGQGLQFLFEYFSETQRNKGNFPGRFSGRQFSNSRSEMNVSTLELGDSALYLCATSTGEVGYEQYFGPGTRLTVT.

The chain carries TRBV10-1 and TRBJ2-1, with D possibly TRBD2 on 5 matching bases. With 5 bases removed from V and 16 bases from J, the gap between germline ends came to 21 bases. This CDR3 is 13 amino acids long. Germline CDR1 is WNHNN and CDR2 is SYGVQD (reference sequence). CDR3 sequence: CASSTNRENFRFF. The CDR3 DNA sequence: TGCGCCAGCAGTACAAACCGGGAAAATTTTCGATTCTTC.

This chain uses TRBV19 with TRBJ2-7; perhaps TRBD1 as D (5 bases). V lost 3 bases to trimming and J lost 3 bases, with 9 bases between them. The CDR3 is made up of 13 amino acids. Germline V lookup: CDR1 LNHDA, CDR2 SQIVND (reference sequence). The CDR3 nucleotides read TGTGCCAGTAGTATGCGACAGAACTACGAGCAGTACTTC. It yields the protein CASSMRQNYEQYF. Full variable domain (missing parts from reference TRBV19 and TRBJ2-7): DGGITQSPKYLFRKEGQNVTLSCEQNLNHDAMYWYRQDPGQGLRLIYYSQIVNDFQKGDIAEGYSVSREKKESFPLTVTSAQKNPTAFYLCASSMRQNYEQYFGPGTRLTVT.

The V call is TRBV11-3, the J call TRBJ1-1, with D perhaps TRBD1 (6 bases). Trimming took off 1 base at V and 7 bases at J, with 16 bases between the two ends. The CDR3 length is 15 residues. CDR1 and CDR2 (germline): SGHNT, YENEEA. The CDR3 region is CASSLGRGRDGEAFF. CDR3 nucleotide sequence: TGTGCCAGCAGCTTAGGCAGGGGCAGAGATGGTGAAGCTTTCTTT.

The rearrangement links TRBV6-6 to TRBJ1-5; D gene ambiguous. This CDR3 contains 13 residues. Germline lookup yields CDR1 MNHNY and CDR2 SVGAGI (reference sequence). V shed 6 bases and J shed 4 bases, with 10 bases lying between them. Here the CDR3 DNA reads TGTGCCAGCAGACCCCGGGTTAATCAGCCCCAGCATTTT. Translating gives CASRPRVNQPQHF.